The 22 T cell receptor beta chains in this list originate from one sample, sequenced in a study of cytomegalovirus exposure and HLA in healthy donors. The PCR was carried out with 60 Vbeta primers and 13 Jbeta primers. The table came from immunoSEQ multiplex PCR; TCRdb's copy has only in-frame clones and leaves some out. The sample consists of around 100,000 clones, approximately 64% of them appearing once. Sequences were obtained from PBMCs. The origin of the receptors is a woman between 45 and 60 years old in good health and CMV-seronegative.

This chain connects TRBV5-1 to TRBJ1-4, with D unclear. The CDR3 contains 16 residues. V lost 3 bases to trimming and J lost 2 bases, with 14 bases between them. Germline V lookup: CDR1 SGHRS, CDR2 YFSETQ. The CDR3 DNA sequence: TGCGCCAGCAGCTCCATTTCCCCCGGGACTAATGAAAAACTGTTTTTT. It encodes CASSSISPGTNEKLFF.

V usage is TRBV5-4 and J usage is TRBJ2-1; 10 bases match TRBD2. The V gene's germline CDR1 is SGHNT and CDR2 YYREEE (reference sequence). CDR3 length equals 13 residues. V was pared by 2 bases and J by 14 bases, with 7 bases of the junction left unmatched. The CDR3 nucleotides read TGTGCCAGCAGCTTCCCTAGCGGGGGTTCCGAGTTCTTC. Translated, it gives CASSFPSGGSEFF.

The sample holds a few counts of this clone. The gene calls are TRBV27 and TRBJ1-2; D gene unclear. CDR1 is MNHEY and CDR2 is SMNVEV in the germline V gene (reference sequence). V was clipped by 4 bases and J by 4 bases, with 10 bases between them. This CDR3 is 13 amino acids long. DNA of the CDR3: TGTGCCAGCAGTTCATGGGAGGGCTATGGCTACACCTTC. Translating it yields CASSSWEGYGYTF.

The chain uses TRBV28 and TRBJ1-2; D gene uncertain. This CDR3 region has 12 residues. Trimming removed 3 bases at V and 5 bases at J, with 7 bases between. Germline V lookup: CDR1 MDHEN, CDR2 SYDVKM. The CDR3 protein is CASSFARYGYTF. DNA for the CDR3: TGTGCCAGCAGTTTCGCGAGATATGGCTACACCTTC.

The chain couples TRBV5-4 to TRBJ2-1; 9 bases are a match to TRBD2. The CDR3 has 17 amino acids. Germline values: CDR1 SGHNT, CDR2 YYREEE (reference sequence). The V gene end was trimmed by 4 bases and the J gene end by 8 bases; junction bases not matched to a gene: 16. This CDR3 is CASSAEPLAGLGDEQFF. The CDR3 coding sequence is TGTGCCAGCAGCGCCGAACCCCTAGCGGGGCTTGGCGATGAGCAGTTCTTC.

The chain has TRBV7-6 and TRBJ2-1, with D uncertain. Between the trimmed V and J ends, which lost 1 base and 0 bases, there was a span of 16 bases. The CDR3 is made up of 18 amino acids. Germline values: CDR1 SGHVS, CDR2 FNYEAQ. The chain's CDR3 is CASSLEFRKSSSYNEQFF. In nucleotides, the CDR3 is TGTGCCAGCAGCTTAGAGTTCAGGAAATCGAGCTCCTACAATGAGCAGTTCTTC.

This clone was seen only once. The chain couples TRBV19 to TRBJ2-7; the match to TRBD1 covers 7 bases. CDR1 and CDR2 (germline): LNHDA, SQIVND (reference sequence). V shed 5 bases, J shed 6 bases, and the junction held 13 bases outside the gene matches. The CDR3 sequence is 15 residues long. The CDR3, as DNA: TGTGCCAGTAGTCCAGGGGACAGTTGGACAGGCGAGCAGTACTTC. It yields the protein CASSPGDSWTGEQYF.

V and J are TRBV5-1 and TRBJ1-5; tentative D call: TRBD1 (6 bases). Germline V lookup: CDR1 SGHRS, CDR2 YFSETQ. Trimming removed 2 bases from V and 3 bases from J, with 12 bases in between. The CDR3 runs 15 residues. The CDR3 DNA reads TGCGCCAGCAGCTTTTCCGGACAGAACAATCAGCCCCAGCATTTT. Its translation is CASSFSGQNNQPQHF.

The chain links TRBV9 to TRBJ2-2; 14 nucleotides agree with TRBD2. In germline, CDR1 is SGDLS, CDR2 YYNGEE. The CDR3 is 16 residues long. The ends lost 0 bases at V and 8 bases at J; junction bases unmatched: 3. CDR3 in DNA: TGTGCCAGCAGCGTAGGGGGACTAGCGGGAGTAGGGGAGCTGTTTTTT. This codes for CASSVGGLAGVGELFF. The entire variable domain, with the rest obtained from reference TRBV9 and TRBJ2-2, is as follows: DSGVTQTPKHLITATGQRVTLRCSPRSGDLSVYWYQQSLDQGLQFLIQYYNGEERAKGNILERFSAQQFPDLHSELNLSSLELGDSALYFCASSVGGLAGVGELFFGEGSRLTVL.

This clone was counted a few times. The V gene is TRBV6-7, the J gene TRBJ1-1; a possible D gene is TRBD1 (5 bases). TRBV6-7 is an ORF for which the function is uncertain. The CDR3 sequence is 16 residues long. Trimming removed 11 bases at V and 8 bases at J, with 30 bases between. The CDR3 region is CAAIGYRLCVVREAFF. The CDR3 bases are TGTGCCGCCATTGGGTACAGGCTCTGTGTGGTAAGGGAAGCTTTCTTT.

The V gene is TRBV6-6, the J gene TRBJ2-2; no definite D call. Germline CDR1 is MNHNY and CDR2 is SVGAGI (reference sequence). This CDR3 is 15 amino acids long. Trimming stripped 1 base from V and 3 bases from J, with 9 bases between. The CDR3 sequence is CASSYFEQDTGELFF. Here the CDR3 DNA reads TGTGCCAGCAGTTACTTTGAGCAGGACACCGGGGAGCTGTTTTTT.

The chain recombines TRBV6-4 with TRBJ2-4; 12 bases line up with TRBD1. This CDR3 comprises 16 residues. Germline CDR1 MRHNA, CDR2 SNTAGT. The ends lost 4 bases at V and 3 bases at J; junction bases unmatched: 4. Here the CDR3 reads CASSVGTGGVKNIQYF. In DNA form, the CDR3 reads TGTGCCAGCAGTGTCGGGACAGGGGGCGTCAAAAACATTCAGTACTTC.

This clone was detected a few times. The chain recombines TRBV6-5 with TRBJ2-7; the match to TRBD1 covers 12 bases. Trimming cost V 5 bases and J 4 bases; bases outside gene matches: 3. This CDR3 has 14 residues. Germline-derived CDR1 and CDR2 are MNHEY and SVGAGI. CDR3 in amino acids: CASSGTGGVYEQYF. CDR3 coding DNA: TGTGCCAGCAGTGGGACAGGGGGCGTTTACGAGCAGTACTTC.

The V and J genes are TRBV5-4 and TRBJ2-3; a possible D gene is TRBD1 (6 bases). Trimming removed 5 bases at V and 5 bases at J, with 12 bases between. Germline loops: CDR1 SGHNT, CDR2 YYREEE (reference sequence). The CDR3 is made up of 13 amino acids. CDR3 bases: TGTGCCAGCAGTTCAGGGGCGGTAGATACGCAGTATTTT. Encoded protein: CASSSGAVDTQYF.

The chain links TRBV2 to TRBJ1-2; no definite D call. Germline V CDR1 and CDR2: SNHLY, FYNNEI. Between the trimmed V and J ends, which lost 8 bases and 0 bases, there was a span of 10 bases. The CDR3 covers 13 residues. The CDR3 spells CASLAGTNYGYTF. CDR3 sequence (DNA): TGTGCCAGCCTGGCAGGAACTAACTATGGCTACACCTTC.

The chain carries TRBV19 and TRBJ2-5, with 7 bases fitting TRBD1. The CDR3 loop spans 14 amino acids. The germline V gene has CDR1 LNHDA and CDR2 SQIVND (reference sequence). With 3 bases clipped from V and 3 bases from J, the junction kept 4 bases outside the gene matches. CDR3 sequence: CASSIRQGKETQYF. The DNA for the CDR3 is TGTGCCAGTAGTATCAGACAGGGCAAAGAGACCCAGTACTTC.

This clone was detected only once. The chain joins TRBV5-4 to TRBJ2-3, with 7 bases aligning to TRBD1. Germline loops: CDR1 SGHNT, CDR2 YYREEE (reference sequence). CDR3 size: 16 residues. V shed 2 bases, J shed 1 base, and the junction held 7 bases outside the gene matches. The chain's CDR3 is CASSLNRDSRTDTQYF. The CDR3 DNA reads as TGTGCCAGCAGCTTAAACCGGGACAGTCGCACAGATACGCAGTATTTT.

In the case of this clone: In the same sample, other DNA sequences code for this CDR3. V gene TRBV18 combines with J gene TRBJ1-4; possibly TRBD1 for D (6 bases). Germline CDR1 is KGHSH and CDR2 is LQKENI. The CDR3 sequence is 15 residues long. Trimming shortened V by 0 bases and J by 5 bases, and 10 bases separated the two germline ends. The CDR3 sequence: CASSPPGQGNEKLFF. In nucleotides, the CDR3 is TGTGCCAGCTCACCACCGGGGCAGGGGAATGAAAAACTGTTTTTT.

The V call is TRBV18, the J call TRBJ1-2; the D is unclear. The CDR3 is made up of 15 amino acids. Germline V gene sequence: CDR1 KGHSH, CDR2 LQKENI. Deletions cut 4 bases from V and 0 bases from J, with 12 bases between. This chain's CDR3 is CASSQMNAANYGYTF. CDR3 nucleotides: TGTGCCAGCTCACAAATGAACGCAGCTAACTATGGCTACACCTTC. Looking up the rest from reference TRBV18 and TRBJ1-2 gives the full variable domain: NAGVMQNPRHLVRRRGQEARLRCSPMKGHSHVYWYRQLPEEGLKFMVYLQKENIIDESGMPKERFSAEFPKEGPSILRIQQVVRGDSAAYFCASSQMNAANYGYTFGSGTRLTVV.

This clone was detected a few times. The J gene is TRBJ1-2, the V gene TRBV5-1; maybe TRBD1 (5 bases). Germline CDR1 and CDR2: SGHRS and YFSETQ. The V gene lost 0 bases and the J gene lost 4 bases, with 13 bases spanning the gap. The CDR3 extends over 15 amino acids. The CDR3, as DNA: TGCGCCAGCAGCTTGGCCGCGGGGGAAGGCTATGGCTACACCTTC. Encoded protein: CASSLAAGEGYGYTF. The variable domain in full, completed from reference TRBV5-1 and TRBJ1-2, reads KAGVTQTPRYLIKTRGQQVTLSCSPISGHRSVSWYQQTPGQGLQFLFEYFSETQRNKGNFPGRFSGRQFSNSRSEMNVSTLELGDSALYLCASSLAAGEGYGYTFGSGTRLTVV.

This clone was detected only a few times. The chain uses TRBV5-4 and TRBJ2-2; D unresolved. Trimming took off 0 bases at V and 0 bases at J, with 12 bases between the two ends. CDR1 SGHNT and CDR2 YYREEE come from the germline V gene (reference sequence). The length of the CDR3 is 17 residues. The CDR3 reads CASSLGTPKSNTGELFF. The CDR3 DNA follows: TGTGCCAGCAGCTTGGGAACTCCCAAGTCGAACACCGGGGAGCTGTTTTTT.

The chain recombines TRBV28 with TRBJ2-1; 7 bases are a match to TRBD1. V dropped 7 bases and J dropped 4; count of bases not matched to a gene: 7. The V gene's germline CDR1 is MDHEN and CDR2 SYDVKM. The CDR3 totals 14 residues. Here the CDR3 DNA reads TGTGCCAGCACAAAAGGGACAGTATACAATGAGCAGTTCTTC. Its protein product is CASTKGTVYNEQFF.